This entry lists 8 T cell receptor beta chains sequenced from one sample in a study of T cell responses to AZD1222 COVID-19 vaccine (dated by TCRdb to 2020 to 2022). The method behind the library was the immunoSEQ multiplex PCR assay. TCRdb carries this immuneACCESS record with in-frame sequences only. Its versions omit some clonotypes, under half of them owing to an unresolved V gene in the studies checked, with the rest unexplained. Across this sample there are 100,000 to 150,000 clones, with more than 80% seen only once. The ten top clones hold about 4.3% of the sample. The sample's time point label is to be understood as: about 28 days (+/-7) after the second vaccine dose. The specimen comprised peripheral blood, sampled 28 days after the second AZD1222 dose. These receptors all stem from an adult who received the AZD1222 COVID-19 vaccine.

This sequence joins TRBV5-1 and TRBJ1-4, with D perhaps matching TRBD1 (5 bases). The V gene lost 1 base and the J gene lost 2 bases, with 6 bases spanning the gap. Germline V gene sequence: CDR1 SGHRS, CDR2 YFSETQ. This CDR3 comprises 14 residues. CDR3 bases: TGCGCCAGCAGCTTGCGGGGCACTAATGAAAAACTGTTTTTT. Its protein product is CASSLRGTNEKLFF.

V gene TRBV11-2 combines with J gene TRBJ1-1; no firm D call. The germline gives CDR1 SGHAT, CDR2 FQNNGV. The V end was cut by 3 bases, the J end by 0 bases, with 11 bases between. The CDR3 has 15 amino acids. CDR3 in amino acids: CASSLVGAMNTEAFF. The CDR3 DNA reads TGTGCCAGCAGCTTGGTGGGCGCCATGAACACTGAAGCTTTCTTT.

This rearrangement joins TRBV7-2 to TRBJ2-5, with D perhaps being TRBD1 or TRBD2 (6 bases each). The CDR3 runs 16 residues. Trimming took 5 bases from V and 2 from J, leaving 18 bases between them. Germline V gives CDR1 SGHTA, CDR2 FQGNSA. CDR3 residues: CASSQRRGAAQETQYF. The CDR3 coding sequence is TGTGCCAGCAGCCAACGGAGGGGGGCAGCTCAAGAGACCCAGTACTTC.

This clone was counted only a few times. The chain is built from TRBV5-1 and TRBJ2-7; tentative D call: TRBD1 (5 bases). The CDR3 is made up of 14 amino acids. CDR1 is SGHRS, CDR2 YFSETQ, per germline. V was clipped by 2 bases and J by 0 bases, with 9 bases between them. The CDR3 coding sequence is TGCGCCAGCAGCTTTCTTGACAGCTCCTACGAGCAGTACTTC. The encoded protein is CASSFLDSSYEQYF.

The chain recombines TRBV19 with TRBJ1-2; D gene unclear. Germline CDR1 LNHDA, CDR2 SQIVND (reference sequence). Trimming took 5 bases from V and 3 from J, leaving 7 bases between them. The CDR3 is 12 residues long. CDR3 sequence: CASSRTDYGYTF. CDR3 sequence (DNA): TGTGCCAGTAGTCGAACAGACTATGGCTACACCTTC. Supplemented by reference TRBV19 and TRBJ1-2, the full variable domain reads DGGITQSPKYLFRKEGQNVTLSCEQNLNHDAMYWYRQDPGQGLRLIYYSQIVNDFQKGDIAEGYSVSREKKESFPLTVTSAQKNPTAFYLCASSRTDYGYTFGSGTRLTVV.

The CDR3 reads CASRLPGVGNSPLHF. The CDR3 nucleotides are TGTGCCTCCCGACTCCCGGGAGTAGGAAATTCACCCCTCCACTTT. The rearrangement links TRBV30 to TRBJ1-6; unclear D gene. The CDR3 runs to 15 residues. Germline V gene data show CDR1 as GTSNPN and CDR2 as SVGIG (reference sequence). The V end lost 7 bases, the J end lost 7 bases, and 20 bases lay between the germline ends.

The chain recombines TRBV5-4 with TRBJ2-7; 11 bases match TRBD1. From germline, CDR1 is SGHNT and CDR2 YYREEE (reference sequence). The length of the CDR3 is 16 residues. V gave up 3 bases and J gave up 0 bases; unmatched junction bases: 5. CDR3 coding DNA: TGTGCCAGCAGCTCCGGACAGGGGGCAAGCTCCTACGAGCAGTACTTC. Translation gives CASSSGQGASSYEQYF.

The chain carries TRBV6-2 or TRBV6-3 and TRBJ2-7; D is unresolved. CDR3 length: 14 residues. V was cut by 4 bases and J by 0 bases, with 10 bases left in between. Germline V gene lookup returns CDR1 MNHEY and CDR2 SVGEGT. Written as DNA, the CDR3 is TGTGCCAGCAGTTCAGTACTCGCCTCCTACGAGCAGTACTTC. This sequence encodes CASSSVLASYEQYF.